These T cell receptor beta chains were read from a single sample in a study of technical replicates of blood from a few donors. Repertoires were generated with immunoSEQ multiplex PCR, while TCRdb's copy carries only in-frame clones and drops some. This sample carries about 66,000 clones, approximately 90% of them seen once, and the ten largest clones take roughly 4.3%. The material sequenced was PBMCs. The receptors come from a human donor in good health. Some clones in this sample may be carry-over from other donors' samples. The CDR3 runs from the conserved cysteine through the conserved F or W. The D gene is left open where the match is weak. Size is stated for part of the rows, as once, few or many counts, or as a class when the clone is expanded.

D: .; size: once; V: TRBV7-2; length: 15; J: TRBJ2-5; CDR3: CASTLTRGTQETQYF; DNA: TGTGCCAGCACCCTAACCAGGGGAACCCAAGAGACCCAGTACTTC
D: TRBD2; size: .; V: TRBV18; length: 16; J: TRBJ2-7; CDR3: CASSPNLAGVSDEQYF; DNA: TGTGCCAGCTCACCAAATCTAGCGGGAGTGTCTGACGAGCAGTACTTC
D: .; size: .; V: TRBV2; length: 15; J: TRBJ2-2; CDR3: CASNPGHGVTGELFF; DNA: TGTGCCAGCAACCCGGGACACGGGGTCACCGGGGAGCTGTTTTTT
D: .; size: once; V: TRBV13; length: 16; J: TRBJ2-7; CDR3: CASSLRTGKEVYEQYF; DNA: TGTGCCAGCAGCCTCCGCACCGGAAAAGAGGTCTACGAGCAGTACTTC
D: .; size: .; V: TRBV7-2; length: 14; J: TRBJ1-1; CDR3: CASSLDRRNTEAFF; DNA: TGTGCCAGCAGCTTAGACAGGAGGAACACTGAAGCTTTCTTT
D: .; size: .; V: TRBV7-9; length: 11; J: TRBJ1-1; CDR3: CASSLTAEAFF; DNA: TGTGCCAGCAGCCTGACAGCTGAAGCTTTCTTT
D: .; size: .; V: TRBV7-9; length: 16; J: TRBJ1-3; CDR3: CASSWGLPSSGNTIYF; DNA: TGTGCCAGCAGCTGGGGACTCCCGAGCTCTGGAAACACCATATATTTT
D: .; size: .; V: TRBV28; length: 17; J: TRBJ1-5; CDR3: CASSFSSLGGRDQPQHF; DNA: TGTGCCAGCAGTTTCAGTTCCCTCGGTGGGAGGGATCAGCCCCAGCATTTT
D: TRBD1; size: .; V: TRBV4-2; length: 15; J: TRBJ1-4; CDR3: CASSKPGQGNEKLFF; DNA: TGTGCCAGCAGCAAACCGGGACAGGGAAATGAAAAACTGTTTTTT
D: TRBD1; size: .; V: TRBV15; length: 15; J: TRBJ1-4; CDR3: CATSTNDRELEKLFF; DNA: TGTGCCACCAGCACTAACGACAGGGAACTGGAAAAACTGTTTTTT
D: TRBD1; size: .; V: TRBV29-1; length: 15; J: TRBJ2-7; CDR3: CSVIRGQGSPYEQYF; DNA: TGCAGCGTTATCCGGGGACAGGGGTCCCCCTACGAGCAGTACTTC
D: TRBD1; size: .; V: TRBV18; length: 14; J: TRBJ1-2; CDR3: CASSPLGGDYGYTF; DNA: TGTGCCAGCTCACCATTAGGGGGCGACTATGGCTACACCTTC
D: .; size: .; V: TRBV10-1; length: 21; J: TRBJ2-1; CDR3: CASMTPFCRERPPWSYNEQFF; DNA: TGCGCCAGCATGACCCCATTTTGTCGGGAGCGGCCCCCTTGGTCCTACAATGAGCAGTTCTTC
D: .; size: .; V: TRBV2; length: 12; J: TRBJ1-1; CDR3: CAWRASNTEAFF; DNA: TGTGCCTGGCGGGCTTCGAACACTGAAGCTTTCTTT
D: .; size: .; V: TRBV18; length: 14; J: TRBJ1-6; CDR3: CASRLGRGNSPLHF; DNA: TGTGCCAGCCGATTGGGCAGGGGCAATTCACCCCTCCACTTT
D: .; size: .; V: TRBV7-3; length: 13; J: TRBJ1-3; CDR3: CASSTASGNTIYF; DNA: TGTGCCAGCAGCACAGCCTCTGGAAACACCATATATTTT
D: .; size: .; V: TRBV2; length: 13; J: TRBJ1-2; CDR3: CASSPQGGYGYTF; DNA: TGTGCCAGCAGTCCACAGGGCGGCTATGGCTACACCTTC
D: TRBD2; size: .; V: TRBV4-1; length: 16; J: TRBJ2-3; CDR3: CASSQDSGFSTDTQYF; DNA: TGCGCCAGCAGCCAAGATAGCGGGTTTAGCACAGATACGCAGTATTTT
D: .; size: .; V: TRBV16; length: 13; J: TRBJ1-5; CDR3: CASSQKADQPQHF; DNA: TGTGCCAGCAGCCAGAAGGCGGATCAGCCCCAGCATTTT
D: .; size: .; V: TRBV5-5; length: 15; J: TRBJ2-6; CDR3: CASSWALSGANVLTF; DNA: TGTGCCAGCAGCTGGGCCCTATCTGGGGCCAACGTCCTGACTTTC
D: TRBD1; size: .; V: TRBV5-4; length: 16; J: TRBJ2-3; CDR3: CASRSKGATMEDTQYF; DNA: TGTGCCAGCAGATCGAAGGGGGCTACCATGGAAGATACGCAGTATTTT
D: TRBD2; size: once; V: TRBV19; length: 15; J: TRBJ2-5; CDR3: CASSKVAGVGETQYF; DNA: TGTGCCAGTAGTAAGGTAGCGGGGGTAGGAGAGACCCAGTACTTC
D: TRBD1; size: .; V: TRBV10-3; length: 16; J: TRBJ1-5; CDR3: CAISESTGQGNQPQHF; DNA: TGTGCCATCAGTGAGTCGACAGGGCAGGGGAATCAGCCCCAGCATTTT
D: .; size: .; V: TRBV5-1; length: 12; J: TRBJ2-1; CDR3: CASSFQGSEQFF; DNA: TGCGCCAGCAGCTTCCAGGGATCTGAGCAGTTCTTC
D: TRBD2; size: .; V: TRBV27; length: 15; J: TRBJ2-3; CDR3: CASILLAGGPDTQYF; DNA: TGTGCCAGCATCTTACTAGCGGGAGGGCCGGATACGCAGTATTTT